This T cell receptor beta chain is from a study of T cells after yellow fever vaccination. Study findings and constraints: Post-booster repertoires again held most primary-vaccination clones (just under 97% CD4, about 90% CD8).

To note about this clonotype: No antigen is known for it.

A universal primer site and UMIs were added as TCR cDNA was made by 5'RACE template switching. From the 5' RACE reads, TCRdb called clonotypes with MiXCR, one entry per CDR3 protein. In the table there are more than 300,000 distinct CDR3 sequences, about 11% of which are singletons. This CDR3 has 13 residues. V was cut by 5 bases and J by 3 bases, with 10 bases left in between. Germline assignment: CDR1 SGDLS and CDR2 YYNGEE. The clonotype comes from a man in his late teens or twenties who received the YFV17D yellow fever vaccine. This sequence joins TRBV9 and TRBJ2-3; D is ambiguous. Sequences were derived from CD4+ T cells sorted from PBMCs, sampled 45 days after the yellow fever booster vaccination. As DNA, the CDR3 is TGTGCCAGCAGTCCTGTCCCGACAGATACGCAGTATTTT. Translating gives CASSPVPTDTQYF. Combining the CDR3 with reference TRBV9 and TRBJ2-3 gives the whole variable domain DSGVTQTPKHLITATGQRVTLRCSPRSGDLSVYWYQQSLDQGLQFLIQYYNGEERAKGNILERFSAQQFPDLHSELNLSSLELGDSALYFCASSPVPTDTQYFGPGTRLTVL.